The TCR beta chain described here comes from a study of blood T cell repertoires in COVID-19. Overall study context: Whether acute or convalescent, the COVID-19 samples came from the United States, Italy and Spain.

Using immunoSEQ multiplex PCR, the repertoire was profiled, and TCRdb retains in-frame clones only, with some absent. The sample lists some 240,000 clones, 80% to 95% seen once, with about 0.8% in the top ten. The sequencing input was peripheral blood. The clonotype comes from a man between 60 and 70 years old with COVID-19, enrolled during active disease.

The CDR3 region has the DNA TGTCCCTGGGGAGGGGGCAATGAGCAGTTCTTC. Amino acid sequence: CPWGGGNEQFF. This chain uses TRBV19 with TRBJ2-1; D might be TRBD2 (7 bases). CDR1 and CDR2 (germline): LNHDA, SQIVND (reference sequence). The CDR3 has 11 amino acids.